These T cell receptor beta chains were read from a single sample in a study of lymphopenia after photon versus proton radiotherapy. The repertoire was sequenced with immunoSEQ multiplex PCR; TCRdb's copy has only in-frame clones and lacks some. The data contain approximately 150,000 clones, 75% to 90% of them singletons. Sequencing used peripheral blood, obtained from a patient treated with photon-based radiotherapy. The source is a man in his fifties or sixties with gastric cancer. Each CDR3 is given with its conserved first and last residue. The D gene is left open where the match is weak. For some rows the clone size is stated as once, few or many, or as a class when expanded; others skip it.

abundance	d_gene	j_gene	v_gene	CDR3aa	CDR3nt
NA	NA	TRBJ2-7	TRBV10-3	CAISESQGPGEQYF	TGTGCCATCAGTGAGTCACAGGGTCCTGGCGAGCAGTACTTC
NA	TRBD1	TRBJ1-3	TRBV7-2	CASSPGTGSGNTIYF	TGTGCCAGCAGCCCTGGGACAGGGAGCGGAAACACCATATATTTT
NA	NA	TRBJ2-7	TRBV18	CASSPGAEPLEQYF	TGTGCCAGCTCACCCGGAGCGGAACCTCTCGAGCAGTACTTC
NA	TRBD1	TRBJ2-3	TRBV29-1	CSITGGWKDTQYF	TGCAGCATCACAGGGGGTTGGAAAGATACGCAGTATTTT
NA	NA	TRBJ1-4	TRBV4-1	CASSQVVIDEKLFF	TGCGCCAGCAGCCAAGTGGTAATTGATGAAAAACTGTTTTTT
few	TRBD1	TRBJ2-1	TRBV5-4	CASSLGRRDRVFGEQFF	TGTGCCAGCAGCTTGGGTCGCCGGGACAGGGTATTTGGTGAGCAGTTCTTC
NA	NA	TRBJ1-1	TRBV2	CASRQPYRGSAEAFF	TGTGCCAGCAGACAGCCGTACCGGGGTAGCGCTGAAGCTTTCTTT
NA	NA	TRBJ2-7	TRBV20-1	CSARTDLTQYF	TGCAGTGCAAGGACAGACCTGACGCAGTACTTC
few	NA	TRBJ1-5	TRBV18	CASSPPGGNQPQHF	TGTGCCAGCTCACCACCGGGGGGCAATCAGCCCCAGCATTTT
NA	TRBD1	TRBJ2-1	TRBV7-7	CASSSQGGNEQFF	TGTGCCAGCAGCTCACAGGGGGGCAATGAGCAGTTCTTC
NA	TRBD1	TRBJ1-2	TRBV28	CASSLRQGTYGYTF	TGTGCCAGCAGTTTGCGACAGGGGACCTATGGCTACACCTTC
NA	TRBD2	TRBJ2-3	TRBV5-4	CASSSSTSGSRDTQYF	TGTGCCAGCAGCTCCTCCACTAGCGGGAGTCGAGATACGCAGTATTTT
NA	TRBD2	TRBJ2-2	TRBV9	CASSVAPGGPSNTGELFF	TGTGCCAGCAGCGTAGCACCGGGAGGGCCCTCTAACACCGGGGAGCTGTTTTTT
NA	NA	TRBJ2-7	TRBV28	CASSFPLVGPSYEQYF	TGTGCCAGCAGTTTCCCCCTCGTGGGACCTTCCTACGAGCAGTACTTC
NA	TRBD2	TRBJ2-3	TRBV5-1	CASSILAGEGRAQYF	TGCGCCAGCAGCATTCTAGCGGGAGAGGGAAGGGCGCAGTATTTT
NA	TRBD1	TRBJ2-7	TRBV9	CASSARTGLGEQYF	TGTGCCAGCAGCGCCCGGACAGGTTTGGGGGAGCAGTACTTC
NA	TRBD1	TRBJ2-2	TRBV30	CAWSVEQGINTGELFF	TGTGCCTGGAGTGTAGAACAGGGGATAAACACCGGGGAGCTGTTTTTT
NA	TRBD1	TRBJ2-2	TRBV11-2	CASGTDRGAAGELFF	TGTGCCAGCGGAACGGACAGGGGAGCTGCCGGGGAGCTGTTTTTT
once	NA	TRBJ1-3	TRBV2	CASSETAKSGNTIYF	TGTGCCAGCAGTGAAACAGCCAAGTCTGGAAACACCATATATTTT